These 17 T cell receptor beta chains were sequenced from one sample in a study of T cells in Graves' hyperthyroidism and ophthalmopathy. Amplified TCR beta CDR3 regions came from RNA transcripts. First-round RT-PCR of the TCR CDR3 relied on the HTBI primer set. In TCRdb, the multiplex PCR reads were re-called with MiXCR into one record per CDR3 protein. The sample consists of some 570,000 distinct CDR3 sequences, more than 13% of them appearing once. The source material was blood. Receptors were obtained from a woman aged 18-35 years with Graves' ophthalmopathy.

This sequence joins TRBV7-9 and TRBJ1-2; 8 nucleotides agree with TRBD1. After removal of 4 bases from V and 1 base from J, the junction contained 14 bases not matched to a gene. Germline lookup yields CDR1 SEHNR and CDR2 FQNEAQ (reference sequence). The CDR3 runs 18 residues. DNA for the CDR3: TGTGCCAGCAGCTCACAACCCTGGGGGACAGGTCGTAACTATGGCTACACCTTC. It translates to CASSSQPWGTGRNYGYTF. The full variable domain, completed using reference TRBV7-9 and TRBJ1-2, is DTGVSQNPRHKITKRGQNVTFRCDPISEHNRLYWYRQTLGQGPEFLTYFQNEAQLEKSRLLSDRFSAERPKGSFSTLEIQRTEQGDSAMYLCASSSQPWGTGRNYGYTFGSGTRLTVV.

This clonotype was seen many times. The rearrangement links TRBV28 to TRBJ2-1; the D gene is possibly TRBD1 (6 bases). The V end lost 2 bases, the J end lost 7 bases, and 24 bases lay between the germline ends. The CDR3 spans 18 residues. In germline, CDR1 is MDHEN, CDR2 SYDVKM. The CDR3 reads CASSLLKLRGTGRNEQFF. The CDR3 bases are TGTGCCAGCAGTTTACTCAAGTTAAGGGGGACGGGTAGGAATGAGCAGTTCTTC.

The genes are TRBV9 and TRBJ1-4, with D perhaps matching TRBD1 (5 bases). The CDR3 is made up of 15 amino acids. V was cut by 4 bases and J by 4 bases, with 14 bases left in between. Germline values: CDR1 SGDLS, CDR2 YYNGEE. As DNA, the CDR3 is TGTGCCAGCAGCCCTCCTGGGGGGGGTAATGAAAAACTGTTTTTT. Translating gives CASSPPGGGNEKLFF.

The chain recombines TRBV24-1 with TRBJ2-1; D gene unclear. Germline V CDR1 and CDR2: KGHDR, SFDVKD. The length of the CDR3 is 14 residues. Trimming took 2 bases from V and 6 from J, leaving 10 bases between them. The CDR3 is CATSDSTNPNEQFF. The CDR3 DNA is TGTGCCACCAGTGATTCGACAAATCCCAATGAGCAGTTCTTC.

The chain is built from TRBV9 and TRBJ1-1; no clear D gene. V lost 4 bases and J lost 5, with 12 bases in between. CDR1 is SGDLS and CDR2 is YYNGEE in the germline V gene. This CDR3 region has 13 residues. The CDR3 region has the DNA TGTGCCAGCAGCTCCCGATTTGGGACTGAAGCTTTCTTT. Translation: CASSSRFGTEAFF.

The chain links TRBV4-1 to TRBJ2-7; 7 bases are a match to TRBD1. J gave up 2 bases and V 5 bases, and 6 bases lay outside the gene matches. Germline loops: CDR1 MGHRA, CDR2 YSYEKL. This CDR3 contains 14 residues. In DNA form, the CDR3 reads TGCGCCAGCAGCGTCCCGGGACAGACCTACGAGCAGTACTTC. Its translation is CASSVPGQTYEQYF.

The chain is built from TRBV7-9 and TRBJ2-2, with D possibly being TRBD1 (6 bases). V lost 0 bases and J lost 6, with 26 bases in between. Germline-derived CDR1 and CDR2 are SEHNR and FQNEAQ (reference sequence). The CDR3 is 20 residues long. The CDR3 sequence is CASSLAVPHPARGLAGELFF. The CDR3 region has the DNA TGTGCCAGCAGCTTAGCGGTCCCTCACCCGGCCAGGGGATTGGCCGGGGAGCTGTTTTTT.

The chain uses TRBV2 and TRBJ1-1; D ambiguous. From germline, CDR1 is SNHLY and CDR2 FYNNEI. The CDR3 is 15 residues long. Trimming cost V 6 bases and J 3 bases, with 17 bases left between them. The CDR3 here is CASSLSAPRDTEAFF. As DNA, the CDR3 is TGTGCCAGCAGCCTCAGCGCACCCCGGGACACTGAAGCTTTCTTT.

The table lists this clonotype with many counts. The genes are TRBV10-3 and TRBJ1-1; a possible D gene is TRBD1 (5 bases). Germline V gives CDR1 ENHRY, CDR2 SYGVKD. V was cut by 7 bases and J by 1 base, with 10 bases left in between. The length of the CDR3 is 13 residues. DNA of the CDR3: TGTGCCATCACAACAGGACAGAACACTGAAGCTTTCTTT. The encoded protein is CAITTGQNTEAFF.

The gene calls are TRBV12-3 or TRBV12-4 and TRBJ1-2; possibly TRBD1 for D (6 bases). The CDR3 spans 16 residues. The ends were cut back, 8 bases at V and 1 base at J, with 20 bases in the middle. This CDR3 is CASGRDTLMFNYGYTF. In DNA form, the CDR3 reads TGTGCCAGCGGCCGGGACACCCTCATGTTTAACTATGGCTACACCTTC.

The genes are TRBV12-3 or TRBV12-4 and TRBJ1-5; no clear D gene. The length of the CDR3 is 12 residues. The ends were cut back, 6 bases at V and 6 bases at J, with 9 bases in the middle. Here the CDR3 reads CASSGSSQPQHF. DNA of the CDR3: TGTGCCAGCAGCGGCTCCAGTCAGCCCCAGCATTTT.

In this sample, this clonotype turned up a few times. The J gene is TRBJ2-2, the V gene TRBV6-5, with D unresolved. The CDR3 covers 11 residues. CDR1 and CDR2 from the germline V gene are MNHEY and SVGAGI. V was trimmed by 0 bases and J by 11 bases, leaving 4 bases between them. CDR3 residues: CASSYSAELFF. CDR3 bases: TGTGCCAGCAGTTACTCAGCCGAGCTGTTTTTT.

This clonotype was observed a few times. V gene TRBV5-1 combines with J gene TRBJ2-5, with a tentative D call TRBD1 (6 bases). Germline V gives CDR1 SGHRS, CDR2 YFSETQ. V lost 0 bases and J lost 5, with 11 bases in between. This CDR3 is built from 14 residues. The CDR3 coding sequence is TGCGCCAGCAGCTTGGGGTCCAGGGGTGAGACCCAGTACTTC. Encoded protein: CASSLGSRGETQYF.

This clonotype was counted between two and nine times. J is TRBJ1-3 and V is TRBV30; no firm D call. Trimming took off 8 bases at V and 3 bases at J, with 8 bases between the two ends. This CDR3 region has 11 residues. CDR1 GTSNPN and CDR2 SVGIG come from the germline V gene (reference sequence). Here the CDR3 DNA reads TGTGCCCTGGGCGGTGGAAACACCATATATTTT. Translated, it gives CALGGGNTIYF.

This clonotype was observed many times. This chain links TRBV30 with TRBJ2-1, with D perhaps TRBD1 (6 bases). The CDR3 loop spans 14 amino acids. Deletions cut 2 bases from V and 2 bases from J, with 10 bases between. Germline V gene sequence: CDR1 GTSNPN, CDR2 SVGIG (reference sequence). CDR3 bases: TGTGCCTGGAGTCTAGGGGGAACCTACAATGAGCAGTTCTTC. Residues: CAWSLGGTYNEQFF. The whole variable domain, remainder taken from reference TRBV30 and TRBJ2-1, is SQTIHQWPATLVQPVGSPLSLECTVEGTSNPNLYWYRQAAGRGLQLLFYSVGIGQISSEVPQNLSASRPQDRQFILSSKKLLLSDSGFYLCAWSLGGTYNEQFFGPGTRLTVL.

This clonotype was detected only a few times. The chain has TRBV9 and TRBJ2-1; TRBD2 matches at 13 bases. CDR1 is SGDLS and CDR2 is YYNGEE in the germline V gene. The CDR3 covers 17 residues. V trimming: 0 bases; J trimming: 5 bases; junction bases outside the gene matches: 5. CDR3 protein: CASSVAHGLAGDNEQFF. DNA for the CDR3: TGTGCCAGCAGCGTAGCTCATGGACTAGCGGGGGACAATGAGCAGTTCTTC.

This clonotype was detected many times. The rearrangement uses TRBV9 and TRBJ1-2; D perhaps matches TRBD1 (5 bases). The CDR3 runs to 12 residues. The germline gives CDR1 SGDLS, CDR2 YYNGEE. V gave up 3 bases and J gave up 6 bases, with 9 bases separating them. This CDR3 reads CASSAPGNGYTF. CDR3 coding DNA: TGTGCCAGCAGCGCACCAGGGAATGGCTACACCTTC. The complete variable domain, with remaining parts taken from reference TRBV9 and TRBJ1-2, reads DSGVTQTPKHLITATGQRVTLRCSPRSGDLSVYWYQQSLDQGLQFLIQYYNGEERAKGNILERFSAQQFPDLHSELNLSSLELGDSALYFCASSAPGNGYTFGSGTRLTVV.